What follows are 3 T cell receptor beta chains derived from one specimen sequenced in a study of cytomegalovirus exposure and HLA in healthy donors. Clones were read by immunoSEQ multiplex PCR, and TCRdb kept only the in-frame ones, dropping some. The sample shows over 200,000 clones, 80% to 90% of them seen only once. The sample taken for sequencing was PBMCs. The receptor source for this set is a woman aged 18-35 years in good health and CMV-seronegative.

This clone was found once. The chain uses TRBV5-4 and TRBJ2-7; perhaps TRBD1 as D (7 bases). CDR3 length: 14 amino acids. Trimming took off 3 bases at V and 2 bases at J, with 12 bases between the two ends. Germline lookup yields CDR1 SGHNT and CDR2 YYREEE (reference sequence). The CDR3 loop is CASSWRDSPYEQYF. The CDR3 nucleotides read TGTGCCAGCAGCTGGAGGGACAGCCCCTACGAGCAGTACTTC.

The chain uses TRBV6-1 and TRBJ2-5, with 7 bases fitting TRBD1. V shed 7 bases, J shed 1 base, and the junction held 9 bases outside the gene matches. This CDR3 is built from 15 residues. Germline assignment: CDR1 MNHNS and CDR2 SASEGT. CDR3 region: CASNLPGQIQETQYF. CDR3 in DNA: TGTGCCAGCAACCTGCCGGGACAGATCCAAGAGACCCAGTACTTC.

The chain combines TRBV19 with TRBJ2-1, with D perhaps matching TRBD2 (5 bases). Germline-derived CDR1 and CDR2 are LNHDA and SQIVND (reference sequence). V was clipped by 7 bases and J by 0 bases, with 10 bases between them. The CDR3 consists of 14 residues. CDR3 bases: TGTGCCAGTACCGACACTAGCTCCTACAATGAGCAGTTCTTC. Protein product: CASTDTSSYNEQFF.